A single sample gave rise to the 18 T cell receptor beta chains below, sequenced in a study of Graves' ophthalmopathy and Graves' hyperthyroidism. Scientists amplified the TCR beta CDR3 regions from RNA transcripts. An initial RT-PCR round employing HTBI primers preceded a second-round multiplex PCR. TCRdb processed the multiplex PCR reads anew with MiXCR; each CDR3 protein has one entry. Of some 520,000 distinct CDR3 sequences listed, around 15% are singletons. Sequencing was performed on blood. The receptors originated from a woman between 25 and 40 years old with Graves' ophthalmopathy.

This clonotype was picked up a small number of times. The chain combines TRBV28 with TRBJ2-2; perhaps TRBD1 as D (6 bases). Trimming stripped 3 bases from V and 0 bases from J, with 8 bases between. Germline V gene lookup returns CDR1 MDHEN and CDR2 SYDVKM. This CDR3 is built from 15 residues. The DNA of the CDR3 is TGTGCCAGCAGTTTTTGGACAGCGAACACCGGGGAGCTGTTTTTT. Its translation is CASSFWTANTGELFF.

The chain has TRBV2 and TRBJ1-1; D unclear. The CDR3 has 13 amino acids. Trimming stripped 6 bases from V and 1 base from J, with 9 bases between. CDR1 is SNHLY and CDR2 is FYNNEI in the germline V gene. The CDR3 reads CASRETWNTEAFF. In nucleotides, the CDR3 is TGTGCCAGCAGGGAAACATGGAACACTGAAGCTTTCTTT. Full variable domain (missing parts from reference TRBV2 and TRBJ1-1): EPEVTQTPSHQVTQMGQEVILRCVPISNHLYFYWYRQILGQKVEFLVSFYNNEISEKSEIFDDQFSVERPDGSNFTLKIRSTKLEDSAMYFCASRETWNTEAFFGQGTRLTVV.

This clonotype turned up a few times. The rearrangement joins TRBV6-2 or TRBV6-3 to TRBJ2-2, with D possibly called TRBD1 or TRBD2 (6 bases each). V lost 7 bases and J lost 2, with 8 bases in between. The CDR3 has 13 amino acids. Per the germline V gene, CDR1 is MNHEY and CDR2 is SVGEGT. The CDR3: CASMGGNTGELFF. In DNA form, the CDR3 reads TGTGCCAGCATGGGGGGCAACACCGGGGAGCTGTTTTTT.

This clonotype was picked up many times. The genes are TRBV20-1 and TRBJ2-5; the D is unclear. The CDR3 spans 12 residues. Germline V gives CDR1 DFQATT, CDR2 SNEGSKA (reference sequence). Trimming removed 6 bases at V and 5 bases at J, with 13 bases between. The CDR3 is CSASSTTETQYF. DNA for the CDR3: TGCAGTGCAAGCTCCACAACGGAGACCCAGTACTTC.

This clonotype was counted between two and nine times. V usage is TRBV5-6 and J usage is TRBJ2-5; D is undetermined. Germline CDR1 reads SGHDT; CDR2 reads YYEEEE. The V end lost 5 bases, the J end lost 5 bases, and 16 bases lay between the germline ends. CDR3 length: 14 residues. In DNA form, the CDR3 reads TGTGCCAGCAGTCGACTGACTGTCGCGGAGACCCAGTACTTC. Protein sequence: CASSRLTVAETQYF. The whole variable domain, remainder taken from reference TRBV5-6 and TRBJ2-5, is DAGVTQSPTHLIKTRGQQVTLRCSPKSGHDTVSWYQQALGQGPQFIFQYYEEEERQRGNFPDRFSGHQFPNYSSELNVNALLLGDSALYLCASSRLTVAETQYFGPGTRLLVL.

This clonotype was recorded at least ten times. The rearrangement joins TRBV20-1 to TRBJ2-5, with 7 nucleotides matching TRBD1. The CDR3 runs to 14 residues. Germline CDR1 is DFQATT and CDR2 is SNEGSKA (reference sequence). V shed 6 bases, J shed 1 base, and the junction held 8 bases outside the gene matches. The DNA for the CDR3 is TGCAGTGCCCGAGATGGGACAGTCCAAGAGACCCAGTACTTC. Its translation: CSARDGTVQETQYF.

This clonotype was counted many times. The chain couples TRBV4-2 to TRBJ1-1; D is unclear. V lost 0 bases, J lost 4 bases, and 6 bases lay in between. Germline assignment: CDR1 LGHNA and CDR2 YNFKEQ. CDR3 size: 13 residues. CDR3 DNA: TGTGCCAGCAGCCAAGAGGATGGCACTGAAGCTTTCTTT. This gives the protein CASSQEDGTEAFF.

Only a few counts were recorded for this clonotype. The chain joins TRBV20-1 to TRBJ1-6; TRBD1 agrees at 8 bases. This CDR3 comprises 14 residues. Germline V gene sequence: CDR1 DFQATT, CDR2 SNEGSKA (reference sequence). V shed 6 bases and J 10 bases; nucleotides not matched to a gene: 11. The CDR3 here is CSASSDRERSPLHF. The CDR3 nucleotides are TGCAGTGCCAGCTCGGACAGGGAGAGGTCACCCCTCCACTTT.

This clonotype has at least ten counts. V and J are TRBV9 and TRBJ1-2; the match to TRBD1 covers 8 bases. The V segment lost 0 bases and the J segment 8 bases; nucleotides outside the gene matches: 9. The CDR3 is made up of 15 amino acids. Germline CDR1 is SGDLS and CDR2 is YYNGEE. The DNA for the CDR3 is TGTGCCAGCAGCGTAGAGGCAGGGGGCGCGAAGGGCTACACCTTC. It is translated as CASSVEAGGAKGYTF.

This clonotype was seen at least ten times. The chain has TRBV18 and TRBJ1-3; D is uncertain. V was shortened by 3 bases and J by 4 bases, with 10 bases between the two germline ends. CDR1 and CDR2 (germline): KGHSH, LQKENI. This CDR3 is 14 amino acids long. The chain's CDR3 is CASSPEDRGNTIYF. The CDR3 bases are TGTGCCAGCTCACCTGAGGATCGCGGAAACACCATATATTTT.

This clonotype was seen ten or more times. The chain combines TRBV6-1 with TRBJ1-1, with D maybe TRBD1 (6 bases). The CDR3 has 14 residues. The ends were cut back, 3 bases at V and 11 bases at J, with 19 bases in the middle. Looked up from germline, CDR1 is MNHNS and CDR2 is SASEGT. CDR3 loop: CASSESGGWGWAFF. As DNA, the CDR3 is TGTGCCAGCAGTGAGTCCGGGGGCTGGGGCTGGGCTTTCTTT.

V is TRBV12-5 and J is TRBJ2-7; D possibly corresponds to TRBD1 (5 bases). This CDR3 is 15 amino acids long. Germline CDR1 is LGHNT and CDR2 is FRNRAP. V gave up 2 bases and J gave up 7 bases, with 18 bases separating them. The chain's CDR3 is CASGLYLDTPREQYF. The CDR3 nucleotides read TGTGCTAGTGGTTTGTATTTGGACACCCCCAGGGAGCAGTACTTC.

This chain links TRBV4-1 with TRBJ2-1, with TRBD1 identical over 7 bases. The V gene end was trimmed by 4 bases and the J gene end by 10 bases; junction bases not matched to a gene: 16. The CDR3 sequence is 16 residues long. In germline, CDR1 is MGHRA, CDR2 YSYEKL. CDR3 nucleotide sequence: TGCGCCAGCAGCCGAGCCCCCTCGACAGGGATAGGCGAGCAGTTCTTC. Its protein is CASSRAPSTGIGEQFF.

This clonotype was observed at least ten times. This chain joins TRBV10-3 and TRBJ2-7, with 8 bases matching TRBD2. Per germline, CDR1 ENHRY and CDR2 SYGVKD. V shed 3 bases, J shed 0 bases, and the junction held 4 bases outside the gene matches. The CDR3 is 15 amino acids. CDR3 amino acids: CAISETSGPSYEQYF. The CDR3 DNA sequence: TGTGCCATCAGTGAAACTAGCGGCCCCTCCTACGAGCAGTACTTC.

V and J are TRBV4-1 and TRBJ2-5; 9 bases align to TRBD1. V was pared by 4 bases and J by 5 bases, with 8 bases of the junction left unmatched. The CDR3 is 15 residues long. The germline V gene encodes CDR1 MGHRA and CDR2 YSYEKL. The DNA of the CDR3 is TGCGCCAGCAGCCCCCCGGGACAGGGAGGGGAGACCCAGTACTTC. This translates into CASSPPGQGGETQYF.

This clonotype was observed at least ten times. The chain couples TRBV28 to TRBJ2-7; 10 nucleotides align to TRBD2. The CDR3 is 14 amino acids. V gave up 8 bases and J gave up 5 bases; unmatched junction bases: 9. Germline V gives CDR1 MDHEN, CDR2 SYDVKM. The CDR3 protein is CASVVAGGRDEQYF. CDR3 bases: TGTGCCAGCGTAGTAGCGGGAGGTCGCGACGAGCAGTACTTC.

The CDR3 DNA sequence: TGTGCCAGCAGCTTATGGTTAGGCCAAGGAGGGACTGAAGCTTTCTTT. Amino acid sequence: CASSLWLGQGGTEAFF. V usage is TRBV11-1 and J usage is TRBJ1-1; no definite D call. Germline V gene data show CDR1 as SGHAT and CDR2 as FQDESV (reference sequence). CDR3 size: 16 residues. The V gene lost 2 bases and the J gene lost 5 bases, with 18 bases spanning the gap.

This clonotype has a count of ten or more. This rearrangement joins TRBV5-1 to TRBJ1-1, with 9 bases lining up with TRBD1. J gave up 1 base and V 4 bases, and 5 bases lay outside the gene matches. The germline gives CDR1 SGHRS, CDR2 YFSETQ. The CDR3 spans 15 residues. The CDR3 loop reads CASSPDRGTNTEAFF. The CDR3, as DNA: TGCGCCAGCAGCCCGGACAGGGGTACGAACACTGAAGCTTTCTTT. Full variable domain (missing parts from reference TRBV5-1 and TRBJ1-1): KAGVTQTPRYLIKTRGQQVTLSCSPISGHRSVSWYQQTPGQGLQFLFEYFSETQRNKGNFPGRFSGRQFSNSRSEMNVSTLELGDSALYLCASSPDRGTNTEAFFGQGTRLTVV.